The clone carrying this TCR beta chain was seen many times. What it binds is not known. This entry comes from a study of T cells in Graves' hyperthyroidism and ophthalmopathy. Over 18 months, lack of ophthalmopathy progression marked Graves' hyperthyroidism as stable. Hyperthyroidism patients were newly diagnosed, had disease duration under 2 months, and were aged 18 to 65 years. Study outcomes and limitations: Through a model of 13 V-J features, ophthalmopathy was separated from stable hyperthyroidism. Most thyroid clonotypes expanded above 0.001 appeared in blood too.

Looked up from germline, CDR1 is ENHRY and CDR2 is SYGVKD. This CDR3 comprises 12 residues. Trimming stripped 0 bases from V and 8 bases from J, with 4 bases between. From RNA transcripts, TCR beta CDR3 regions were amplified. In the first-round RT-PCR of the TCR CDR3, the HTBI primer set was used. Via MiXCR, TCRdb re-called the multiplex PCR reads, giving one row per CDR3 protein. The sample lists about 840,000 distinct CDR3 sequences; over 35% were seen once. The V call is TRBV10-3, the J call TRBJ2-2; no clear D gene. The TCR comes from a man between 18 and 35 years old with Graves' hyperthyroidism. What was sequenced was blood. Here the CDR3 reads CAISESGGELFF. CDR3 bases: TGTGCCATCAGTGAGTCTGGTGGGGAGCTGTTTTTT.